The T cell receptor (beta chain) under discussion was sequenced for a study of cytomegalovirus exposure and HLA in healthy donors. Points from the study as a whole: It was reportedly the case that the classifier diagnosed cytomegalovirus status with high specificity and sensitivity. A few CMV-associated chains were confirmed in vitro to be specific for CMV antigens.

Comments on this clone: Antigen specificity is unknown.

The primer mix had 60 Vbeta and 13 Jbeta primers. Repertoires were generated with immunoSEQ multiplex PCR, while TCRdb's copy carries only in-frame clones and drops some. This repertoire comprises around 57,000 clones; its ten largest clones make up 9.5% to 12%. Sequencing was carried out using PBMCs. The sequence was collected from a woman aged 45-65 years in good health and CMV-seropositive.

CDR3 residues: CASSPSNGAYEQYF. The DNA for the CDR3 is TGTGCCAGCAGCCCTTCTAACGGGGCCTACGAGCAGTACTTC. This rearrangement joins TRBV9 to TRBJ2-7; D may be TRBD2 (5 bases). The V gene's germline CDR1 is SGDLS and CDR2 YYNGEE. This CDR3 is 14 amino acids long. V was shortened by 4 bases and J by 2 bases, with 13 bases between the two germline ends.